This T cell receptor beta chain emerged from a study of blood T cell repertoires in COVID-19 (dated by TCRdb to about 2020). For context, the study as a whole: Samples from collaborators originated in the United States, Italy and Spain and spanned both the acute and convalescent phases of COVID-19. The prospective study material was composed of cDNA or gDNA derived from T cells, B-cell-depleted T cells, or PBMCs. The dataset comprised deeply sampled blood TCRbeta repertoires from subjects exposed to, actively infected with, or recovered from COVID-19. The repertoires were released in a freely available public database intended as a resource for research on the immune response to SARS-CoV-2. The samples were drawn from two sources: the first 160 participants of the ongoing ImmuneRACE study, and 1,200 or so subjects contributed by 6 global collaborators. A de-identified subject ID, COVID-19 status, age in years and sex were almost always included in the sample metadata. Where available, HLA class I and class II types were taken from metadata supplied by the sample provider and were not determined by assay-based typing.

Summary of the overall study and its limitations: The amount of clinical and demographic metadata varied by source and participant and was provided uncurated.

As concerns this clone: The clone's antigen remains unknown. No base quality information exists; no much larger clone differs at one position.

Enrolling through a virtual design, the prospective study's participants ranged in age from roughly 18 to 89 years and lived across roughly 24 United States geographic areas. Cohort assignment in the prospective study relied on participant-reported clinical history from a screening survey and a study questionnaire. Recovered participants in ImmuneRACE Cohort 3 were defined as having two consecutive negative NP/OP PCR tests, clearance from a healthcare professional, or resolution of symptoms. Each participant in the prospective study had whole blood, serum and a nasopharyngeal or oropharyngeal swab collected by mobile phlebotomists. Prospective study participants could optionally give additional blood draws and questionnaires over an approximately 2-month period. Before DNA extraction, prospective study blood samples were shipped either frozen or at room temperature. The CDR1 and CDR2 encoded by the germline V gene (reference sequence) are LGHDT and YNNKEL. A distance of 9 bases separates the germline ends of V and J, which lose 2 bases and 8 bases respectively. The CDR3 goes from the cysteine to the phenylalanine over 13 residues. This entry keeps only the CDR3 DNA: 39 bases, framed from base 1.

TCRbeta CDR3 regions were amplified from genomic DNA by means of the immunoSEQ Assay, a bias-controlled multiplex PCR. The source study handled its data this way. The number of nucleated cells in each sample was estimated from the amplification of reference gene primers within the assay. Sequence reads were collapsed and filtered to measure the absolute abundance of every unique TCRbeta CDR3 rearrangement. For each sample, productive Simpson clonality was calculated as the square root of Simpson's diversity index across productive rearrangements. The clones in this table, taken by TCRdb from immuneACCESS, are in-frame only. Not every clone is retained; where verified, under half of the shortfall comes from an unresolved V gene, and the cause of the rest is unknown. That table furnishes V, J and clone size, whereas the DNA furnished D and trimming. Across this sample there are a few hundred thousand clones, with around four fifths seen only once. Over 4.5% of the sample lies in the top ten.

Sequencing was carried out using PBMCs or T cells enriched from blood (not recorded which). The receptor comes from a woman aged 50 to 60 who had recovered from COVID-19. Here the chain combines TRBV3-1 (or the pseudogene TRBV3-2) and TRBJ1-4, with the D segment identity uncertain. The CDR3 region reads CASSQHNREKLFF. The base sequence is TGTGCCAGCAGCCAACATAACCGGGAAAAACTGTTTTTT.